This T cell receptor (beta chain) was captured by sequencing in a study of PD-1 blockade in mismatch repair-deficient tumors. The data were produced by immunoSEQ multiplex PCR, yet TCRdb's version contains in-frame clones alone and is incomplete. Among roughly 110,000 clones, 65% to 80% were seen once, and the ten largest hold approximately 5%. This receptor was taken from an adult with mismatch repair-deficient cancer. This sample comprised peripheral blood, obtained about 13 months after starting pembrolizumab.

The CDR3 loop is CASSREGYEQYF. CDR3 nucleotide sequence: TGTGCCAGCAGCCGGGAGGGGTACGAGCAGTACTTC. V gene TRBV5-5 combines with J gene TRBJ2-7; 8 nucleotides align to TRBD2. Germline values: CDR1 SGHKS, CDR2 YYEKEE (reference sequence). With V trimmed by 4 bases and J by 4 bases, 1 base remained unmatched. CDR3 length equals 12 residues. Combining the CDR3 with reference TRBV5-5 and TRBJ2-7 gives the whole variable domain DAGVTQSPTHLIKTRGQQVTLRCSPISGHKSVSWYQQVLGQGPQFIFQYYEKEERGRGNFPDRFSARQFPNYSSELNVNALLLGDSALYLCASSREGYEQYFGPGTRLTVT.